This entry lists 18 T cell receptor beta chains sequenced from one sample in a study of beta chain features in type 1 diabetes. The study, taken as a whole, reports: TCRB CDR3 length was moderately but significantly reduced in all four CD4+ subsets of Type 1 diabetes patients.

The entirety of the isolated RNA underwent reverse transcription, so expressed TCRB transcripts were sequenced. Profiling relied on immunoSEQ multiplex PCR, and the TCRdb table lists in-frame clones only, not all of them. The repertoire includes roughly 160,000 clones, approximately 9% of them detected once, and around 0.56% sits in the top ten. Their specific antigens are unknown. The sample comprised central memory CD4+ T cells from blood. The origin of the receptors is a young woman with type 1 diabetes.

The chain is built from TRBV4-3 and TRBJ2-7, with 7 bases that match TRBD2. This CDR3 comprises 14 residues. V was pared by 8 bases and J by 6 bases, with 13 bases of the junction left unmatched. Looked up from germline, CDR1 is LGHNA and CDR2 is YSLEER. The CDR3 DNA is TGCGCCAGCCGAGCGGGGCACGGGGAGGGCGAGCAGTACTTC. As protein: CASRAGHGEGEQYF.

The chain couples TRBV4-1 to TRBJ1-1; a weak D match, TRBD1 (5 bases). CDR3 length equals 14 residues. Trimming took off 1 base at V and 1 base at J, with 7 bases between the two ends. Germline CDR1 MGHRA, CDR2 YSYEKL. The CDR3 coding sequence is TGCGCCAGCAGCCAAGGACAGCCGAACACTGAAGCTTTCTTT. It translates to CASSQGQPNTEAFF.

This clone was detected a few times. This rearrangement joins TRBV4-2 to TRBJ2-5, with a tentative D call TRBD1 (5 bases). Germline V gives CDR1 LGHNA, CDR2 YNFKEQ. V lost 0 bases to trimming and J lost 6 bases, with 14 bases between them. The CDR3 spans 15 residues. In DNA, the CDR3 is TGTGCCAGCAGCCAAGATCCGGCAGGGCTGAAGACCCAGTACTTC. Protein product: CASSQDPAGLKTQYF.

The sample holds a few counts of this clone. This rearrangement joins TRBV7-6 to TRBJ1-6, with D unclear. The germline V gene encodes CDR1 SGHVS and CDR2 FNYEAQ. V was clipped by 1 base and J by 2 bases, with 6 bases between them. This CDR3 contains 15 residues. CDR3 sequence reads: CASSLGSTYNSPLHF. CDR3 sequence (DNA): TGTGCCAGCAGCTTAGGGTCTACCTATAATTCACCCCTCCACTTT.

This chain uses TRBV28 with TRBJ1-2, with 9 bases identical to TRBD1. This CDR3 contains 15 residues. Looked up from germline, CDR1 is MDHEN and CDR2 is SYDVKM. The V gene end was trimmed by 5 bases and the J gene end by 2 bases; junction bases not matched to a gene: 6. CDR3 sequence: CASSIGGQGNYGYTF. The CDR3 DNA sequence: TGTGCCAGCAGTATTGGCGGACAGGGGAACTATGGCTACACCTTC.

The chain links TRBV5-1 to TRBJ2-5; TRBD1 matches 11 bases. The CDR3 loop spans 16 amino acids. After removal of 4 bases from V and 4 bases from J, the junction contained 9 bases not matched to a gene. Germline V gene sequence: CDR1 SGHRS, CDR2 YFSETQ. The CDR3 protein is CASSPGQGVRGETQYF. The CDR3 bases are TGCGCCAGCAGCCCGGGACAGGGGGTGAGAGGAGAGACCCAGTACTTC.

Only a few counts were recorded for this clone. V and J are TRBV11-3 and TRBJ2-7; 9 nucleotides agree with TRBD1. The CDR3 spans 15 residues. Trimming removed 5 bases from V and 6 bases from J; junction bases left unmatched: 11. Germline V gene lookup returns CDR1 SGHNT and CDR2 YENEEA. The CDR3 nucleotides read TGTGCCAGCAGCCCGGGACAGGGTTCAGCAGCCGAGCAGTACTTC. Its translation: CASSPGQGSAAEQYF.

In its sample, this clone was seen once. This specimen includes other DNA sequences encoding the same CDR3. The chain employs TRBV5-4 and TRBJ2-5; tentatively, D is TRBD2 (5 bases). CDR3 size: 14 residues. The germline V and J ends were trimmed by 1 base and 1 base, with 8 bases remaining between them. Germline lookup yields CDR1 SGHNT and CDR2 YYREEE (reference sequence). Written as DNA, the CDR3 is TGTGCCAGCAGCTTGCCGAGCGGCCAAGAGACCCAGTACTTC. Its protein is CASSLPSGQETQYF.

This clone occurred a few times. The chain combines TRBV19 with TRBJ2-2; D perhaps matches TRBD2 (5 bases). V shed 7 bases and J shed 6 bases, with 18 bases lying between them. Germline CDR1 is LNHDA and CDR2 is SQIVND (reference sequence). The length of the CDR3 is 15 residues. CDR3 DNA: TGTGCCAGTACCTCCATCGGGGAAGGTTCCGGGGAGCTGTTTTTT. Translating gives CASTSIGEGSGELFF.

The chain recombines TRBV5-1 with TRBJ2-1; 12 positions match TRBD2. This CDR3 is built from 16 residues. Germline CDR1 SGHRS, CDR2 YFSETQ. The junction had 3 bases not matched to a gene; V was cut back by 5 bases and J by 0 bases. The CDR3 DNA reads TGCGCCAGCAGTGGACTAGCGGGGAGCTCCTACAATGAGCAGTTCTTC. Its translation: CASSGLAGSSYNEQFF. The whole variable domain, remainder taken from reference TRBV5-1 and TRBJ2-1, is KAGVTQTPRYLIKTRGQQVTLSCSPISGHRSVSWYQQTPGQGLQFLFEYFSETQRNKGNFPGRFSGRQFSNSRSEMNVSTLELGDSALYLCASSGLAGSSYNEQFFGPGTRLTVL.

The CDR3 is CASSQDIPRDEQYF. CDR3 in DNA: TGCGCCAGCAGCCAAGATATTCCCCGCGACGAGCAGTACTTC. This chain links TRBV4-3 with TRBJ2-7, with no clear D. Germline V gives CDR1 LGHNA, CDR2 YSLEER. The ends were cut back, 0 bases at V and 5 bases at J, with 11 bases in the middle. CDR3 length: 14 residues.

This clone was seen a few times. The rearrangement uses TRBV6-6 and TRBJ1-2; TRBD1 matches 8 bases. Germline CDR1 MNHNY, CDR2 SVGAGI (reference sequence). CDR3 length: 16 amino acids. V shed 2 bases, J shed 8 bases, and the junction held 13 bases outside the gene matches. CDR3: CASSYTLDREGEGYTF. The CDR3 DNA sequence: TGTGCCAGCAGTTACACCTTGGACAGGGAAGGGGAGGGCTACACCTTC.

The sample holds a few counts of this clone. V and J are TRBV27 and TRBJ1-1; TRBD1 matches 7 bases. J gave up 1 base and V 6 bases, and 2 bases lay outside the gene matches. The CDR3 totals 13 residues. Germline V gene lookup returns CDR1 MNHEY and CDR2 SMNVEV (reference sequence). CDR3 amino acids: CASSEGANTEAFF. The CDR3 nucleotides read TGTGCCAGCAGCGAGGGGGCGAACACTGAAGCTTTCTTT.

This clone was seen a few times. V is TRBV28 and J is TRBJ1-6; 9 bases align to TRBD1. V lost 8 bases and J lost 7; bases outside the gene matches: 9. This CDR3 comprises 15 residues. Germline-derived CDR1 and CDR2 are MDHEN and SYDVKM. The CDR3 sequence: CASGLFDRGNSPLHF. The CDR3 coding sequence is TGTGCCAGCGGGTTATTTGACAGGGGGAATTCACCCCTCCACTTT.

This clone has just a few counts. CDR3 DNA sequence: TGTGCCAGCTCACCACCTCTCGCGGGCAAAGATACGCAGTATTTT. Translation: CASSPPLAGKDTQYF. This rearrangement joins TRBV18 to TRBJ2-3, with D possibly being TRBD2 (5 bases). This CDR3 region has 15 residues. Per germline, CDR1 KGHSH and CDR2 LQKENI. V lost 0 bases, J lost 5 bases, and 12 bases lay in between.

The chain carries TRBV7-9 and TRBJ2-1, with 10 bases fitting TRBD2. From germline, CDR1 is SEHNR and CDR2 FQNEAQ (reference sequence). V trimming: 5 bases; J trimming: 2 bases; junction bases outside the gene matches: 6. This CDR3 has 16 residues. CDR3 nucleotide sequence: TGTGCCAGCAGCCAGGAACTAGCGGGACCCTACAATGAGCAGTTCTTC. Encoded protein: CASSQELAGPYNEQFF.

This clone was observed a few times. The chain has TRBV27 and TRBJ1-5; 7 nucleotides agree with TRBD1. The CDR3 loop spans 16 amino acids. Trimming removed 5 bases from V and 3 bases from J; junction bases left unmatched: 10. CDR1 and CDR2 from the germline V gene are MNHEY and SMNVEV (reference sequence). CDR3 loop: CASSLKPGQTNQPQHF. The CDR3 nucleotides are TGTGCCAGCAGTCTCAAACCGGGACAGACCAATCAGCCCCAGCATTTT.

This chain links TRBV12-5 with TRBJ2-2; no firm D call. V dropped 2 bases and J dropped 4 bases, with 5 bases sitting between them. Germline V gene sequence: CDR1 LGHNT, CDR2 FRNRAP. The CDR3 extends over 13 amino acids. The CDR3 DNA follows: TGTGCTAGTGGTTTGCAGATCACCGGGGAGCTGTTTTTT. This gives the protein CASGLQITGELFF.